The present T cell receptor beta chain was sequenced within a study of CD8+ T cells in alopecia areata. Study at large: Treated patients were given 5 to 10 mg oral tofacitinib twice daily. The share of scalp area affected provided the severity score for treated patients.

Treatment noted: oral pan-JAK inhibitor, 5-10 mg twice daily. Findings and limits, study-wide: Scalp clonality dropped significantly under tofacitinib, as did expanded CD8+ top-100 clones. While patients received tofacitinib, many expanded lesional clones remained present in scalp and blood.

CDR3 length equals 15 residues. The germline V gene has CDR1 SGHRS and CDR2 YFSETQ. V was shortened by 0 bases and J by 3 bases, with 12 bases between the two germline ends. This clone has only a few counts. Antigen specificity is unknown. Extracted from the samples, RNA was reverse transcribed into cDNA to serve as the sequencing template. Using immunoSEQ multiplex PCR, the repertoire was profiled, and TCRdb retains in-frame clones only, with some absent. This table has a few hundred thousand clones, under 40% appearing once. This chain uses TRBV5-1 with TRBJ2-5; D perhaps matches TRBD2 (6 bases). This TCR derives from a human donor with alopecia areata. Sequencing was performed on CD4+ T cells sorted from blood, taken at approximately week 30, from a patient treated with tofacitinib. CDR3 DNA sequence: TGCGCCAGCAGCTTGGTGCCCGGGAGAGAAGAGACCCAGTACTTC. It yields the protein CASSLVPGREETQYF.